The 30 T cell receptor beta chains below all came from one sample that was sequenced in a study of beta chain features in type 1 diabetes. General study points: All four CD4+ subsets from Type 1 diabetes patients carried moderately but significantly shorter TCRB CDR3s.

Since all of the isolated RNA was reverse transcribed, expressed TCRB transcripts were what got sequenced. Data came from immunoSEQ multiplex PCR; TCRdb stores just in-frame clones and leaves some out. The sample lists roughly 340,000 clones, approximately 13% occurring once. No antigen has been identified for these receptors. The sample was naive CD4+ T cells from blood. All receptors derive from a woman younger than 30 with type 1 diabetes.

This chain connects TRBV11-2 to TRBJ2-7, with D possibly matching TRBD2 (7 bases). This CDR3 region has 15 residues. Germline values: CDR1 SGHAT, CDR2 FQNNGV. The V end lost 8 bases, the J end lost 0 bases, and 17 bases lay between the germline ends. The CDR3, as DNA: TGTGCCAGCGGGAGGGCCGGGGGCGCCTCCTACGAGCAGTACGTC. Translation: CASGRAGGASYEQYV.

A few counts support this clone. V is TRBV7-9 and J is TRBJ2-3; 13 nucleotides align to TRBD2. The V gene's germline CDR1 is SEHNR and CDR2 FQNEAQ (reference sequence). V trimming: 3 bases; J trimming: 10 bases; junction bases outside the gene matches: 19. The CDR3 sequence is 19 residues long. CDR3 DNA sequence: TGTGCCAGCAGCTTCGGGCCACTAGCGGGAGGGTCTTACATCCCCTCGCAGTATTTT. Its protein is CASSFGPLAGGSYIPSQYF.

This chain uses TRBV11-2 with TRBJ2-1, with 13 bases aligning to TRBD2. With V trimmed by 4 bases and J by 1 base, 4 bases remained unmatched. The CDR3 contains 17 residues. Germline-derived CDR1 and CDR2 are SGHAT and FQNNGV. CDR3 region: CASSSGLAGFSYNEQFF. The CDR3 coding sequence is TGTGCCAGCAGCTCGGGACTAGCGGGATTTTCCTACAATGAGCAGTTCTTC.

The chain combines TRBV18 with TRBJ1-5; D may be TRBD1 (6 bases). The CDR3 runs to 13 residues. Trimming took off 4 bases at V and 5 bases at J, with 9 bases between the two ends. From germline, CDR1 is KGHSH and CDR2 LQKENI. The DNA for the CDR3 is TGTGCCAGCTCACGGGCAGGGGATCAGCCCCAGCATTTT. It codes for CASSRAGDQPQHF.

The chain carries TRBV10-3 and TRBJ2-3; maybe TRBD1 (6 bases). CDR1 and CDR2 from the germline V gene are ENHRY and SYGVKD. The CDR3 covers 14 residues. The V gene lost 6 bases and the J gene lost 0 bases, with 10 bases spanning the gap. The CDR3 is CAIRADSSTDTQYF. CDR3 sequence (DNA): TGTGCCATCAGGGCGGACAGTAGCACAGATACGCAGTATTTT.

At least ten counts were recorded for this clone. The rearrangement joins TRBV30 to TRBJ2-7; TRBD1 aligns across 7 bases. The junction had 1 base not matched to a gene; V was cut back by 1 base and J by 7 bases. Per germline, CDR1 GTSNPN and CDR2 SVGIG (reference sequence). The CDR3 sequence is 11 residues long. The CDR3 spells CAWSATGEQYF. The CDR3 nucleotides read TGTGCCTGGAGTGCGACAGGGGAGCAGTACTTC.

The chain combines TRBV29-1 with TRBJ2-3, with 8 positions matching TRBD2. Germline trimming cut 4 bases from V and 5 bases from J; bases unmatched to any gene: 8. The germline gives CDR1 SQVTM, CDR2 ANQGSEA. This CDR3 comprises 14 residues. CDR3 sequence reads: CSVGGAGRVDTQYF. CDR3 DNA sequence: TGCAGCGTTGGGGGCGCCGGGAGGGTAGATACGCAGTATTTT.

V usage is TRBV4-1 and J usage is TRBJ2-6, with D possibly being TRBD1 (7 bases). CDR3 length: 17 amino acids. Trimming shortened V by 4 bases and J by 1 base, and 14 bases separated the two germline ends. CDR1 is MGHRA and CDR2 is YSYEKL in the germline V gene. The DNA of the CDR3 is TGCGCCAGCAGCCGCGGGACAGCAGAGTCTGGGGCCAACGTCCTGACTTTC. It codes for CASSRGTAESGANVLTF.

Remarks on this clone: The same CDR3 also results from other DNA sequences found in this sample. This sequence joins TRBV20-1 and TRBJ2-1; TRBD1 aligns across 9 bases. This CDR3 comprises 11 residues. V was clipped by 6 bases and J by 8 bases; unmatched bases: 2. Germline CDR1 reads DFQATT; CDR2 reads SNEGSKA (reference sequence). CDR3 in amino acids: CSARDRDEQFF. As DNA, the CDR3 is TGCAGTGCCAGGGACAGGGATGAGCAGTTCTTC.

In its sample, this clone was seen a few times. CDR3 sequence: CASSENRGDNTEAFF. DNA of the CDR3: TGTGCCAGCAGCGAAAACAGGGGGGATAACACTGAAGCTTTCTTT. The gene calls are TRBV7-2 and TRBJ1-1; 8 nucleotides agree with TRBD1. This CDR3 comprises 15 residues. With 5 bases clipped from V and 2 bases from J, the junction kept 7 bases outside the gene matches. Germline V gene sequence: CDR1 SGHTA, CDR2 FQGNSA.

Comment on this clone: The germline gene is not matched at one end of the junction; a read error may be the cause. This chain connects TRBV7-8 to TRBJ2-7; D is perhaps TRBD1 (7 bases). The germline CDR1 and CDR2 sequences are SGHVS and FQNEAQ. The CDR3 consists of 15 residues. The CDR3 coding sequence is TGTGCCAGCAGCTTAGCGGGGCAGGGGGGACTTGAGCGGTACTTC. Protein: CASSLAGQGGLERYF.

This clone was observed a handful of times. The chain is built from TRBV6-6 and TRBJ2-7; no definite D call. V was pared by 6 bases and J by 2 bases, with 14 bases between. The CDR3 is made up of 14 amino acids. Germline CDR1 and CDR2: MNHNY and SVGAGI (reference sequence). CDR3 amino acids: CASSAERRTYEQYF. Written as DNA, the CDR3 is TGTGCCAGCAGCGCCGAACGGCGGACCTACGAGCAGTACTTC.

V and J are TRBV4-2 and TRBJ2-5; 8 bases are shared with TRBD2. From germline, CDR1 is LGHNA and CDR2 YNFKEQ. The trim removed 1 base at V and 5 bases at J, leaving 3 bases unmatched. The CDR3 is made up of 14 amino acids. CDR3 in DNA: TGTGCCAGCAGCCAAGCGGGAGGGGTGGAGACCCAGTACTTC. Translated: CASSQAGGVETQYF.

This chain connects TRBV29-1 to TRBJ1-2, with D possibly being TRBD1 (5 bases). CDR3 length: 15 amino acids. V was cut by 0 bases and J by 8 bases, with 19 bases left in between. Looked up from germline, CDR1 is SQVTM and CDR2 is ANQGSEA. The CDR3 protein is CSVEDRTQGLRGYTF. The CDR3, as DNA: TGCAGCGTTGAAGATCGGACCCAGGGTTTAAGAGGCTACACCTTC.

The chain combines TRBV6-1 with TRBJ1-1; D ambiguous. This CDR3 comprises 13 residues. The V end lost 8 bases, the J end lost 11 bases, and 21 bases lay between the germline ends. The germline V gene encodes CDR1 MNHNS and CDR2 SASEGT. CDR3 protein: CASFNQVRSRAFF. In DNA form, the CDR3 reads TGTGCCAGCTTTAATCAGGTTCGCAGTAGGGCTTTCTTT.

The CDR3 DNA sequence: TGCGCCAGCAGCCAGTCTCAGGGGGACCAAGAGACCCAGTACTTC. Translated: CASSQSQGDQETQYF. This chain uses TRBV4-1 with TRBJ2-5, with TRBD1 matching 7 bases. This CDR3 has 15 residues. Trimming removed 3 bases from V and 0 bases from J; junction bases left unmatched: 4. Germline CDR1 reads MGHRA; CDR2 reads YSYEKL.

This clone has more than one count but fewer than ten. The sample carries other DNA sequences with the same CDR3. The chain combines TRBV7-3 with TRBJ2-1; TRBD2 agrees at 10 bases. J lost 0 bases, V lost 5 bases, and 1 base had no gene match. The CDR3 is made up of 15 amino acids. Germline V gene data show CDR1 as SGHTA and CDR2 as FQGTGA. CDR3 bases: TGTGCCAGCAGCCGGACTAGCGGCTCCTACAATGAGCAGTTCTTC. Its translation: CASSRTSGSYNEQFF. Full variable domain (outside the CDR3, taken from reference TRBV7-3 and TRBJ2-1): GAGVSQTPSNKVTEKGKYVELRCDPISGHTALYWYRQSLGQGPEFLIYFQGTGAADDSGLPNDRFFAVRPEGSVSTLKIQRTERGDSAVYLCASSRTSGSYNEQFFGPGTRLTVL.

This clone occurred a few times. V and J are TRBV7-2 and TRBJ2-5; TRBD2 aligns across 12 bases. This CDR3 has 16 amino acids. Germline CDR1 reads SGHTA; CDR2 reads FQGNSA. Trimming took 5 bases from V and 5 from J; bases not matched to a gene: 9. The CDR3 here is CASSITSGRWGETQYF. CDR3 nucleotides: TGTGCCAGCAGCATTACTAGCGGGAGGTGGGGTGAGACCCAGTACTTC.

This clone was recorded a few times. This chain uses TRBV7-2 with TRBJ2-5; 8 bases are a match to TRBD1. CDR1 is SGHTA and CDR2 is FQGNSA in the germline V gene. The CDR3 covers 14 residues. Trimming at V came to 1 base and at J to 6 bases, leaving 4 bases not matched to a gene. The CDR3 is CASSLGQGAKTQYF. Here the CDR3 DNA reads TGTGCCAGCAGCTTAGGGCAGGGGGCAAAGACCCAGTACTTC.

In this sample, this clone turned up a few times. The chain employs TRBV6-1 and TRBJ2-3; 7 bases are a match to TRBD1. J lost 6 bases, V lost 5 bases, and 11 bases had no gene match. The germline CDR1 and CDR2 sequences are MNHNS and SASEGT. The CDR3 length is 15 residues. CDR3 DNA sequence: TGTGCCAGCAGTTGGGGACAGAACGGGGTCGATACGCAGTATTTT. Its translation: CASSWGQNGVDTQYF.

The V gene is TRBV4-1, the J gene TRBJ2-1; 8 bases are shared with TRBD2. This CDR3 comprises 16 residues. The ends lost 1 base at V and 4 bases at J; junction bases unmatched: 6. CDR1 MGHRA and CDR2 YSYEKL come from the germline V gene. CDR3 sequence reads: CASSQGGAGGYNEQFF. The CDR3 DNA follows: TGCGCCAGCAGCCAAGGAGGGGCGGGGGGTTACAATGAGCAGTTCTTC.

This clone has more than one count but fewer than ten. The rearrangement uses TRBV6-1 and TRBJ2-7; 12 bases align to TRBD2. CDR3 length: 15 amino acids. Trimming removed 4 bases from V and 2 bases from J; junction bases left unmatched: 3. Germline V gene data show CDR1 as MNHNS and CDR2 as SASEGT. The chain's CDR3 is CASSGLAGGPYEQYF. The CDR3 DNA sequence: TGTGCCAGCAGTGGGCTAGCGGGAGGGCCCTACGAGCAGTACTTC.

The chain links TRBV28 to TRBJ2-1; 14 nucleotides agree with TRBD2. The V and J ends lost 6 bases and 12 bases, in that order; junction bases with no gene match: 10. There are 15 residues in the CDR3. Germline loops: CDR1 MDHEN, CDR2 SYDVKM. CDR3 residues: CASSARLAGGEGQFF. The CDR3 nucleotides are TGTGCCAGCAGCGCCCGACTAGCGGGAGGGGAGGGGCAGTTCTTC.

This clone was recorded a few times. The J gene is TRBJ2-3, the V gene TRBV27; TRBD2 aligns across 7 bases. The CDR3 has 14 residues. In germline, CDR1 is MNHEY, CDR2 SMNVEV (reference sequence). Trimming took 6 bases from V and 4 from J; bases not matched to a gene: 7. For the CDR3, the DNA is TGTGCCAGCAGCCGGACTAGGTTTGCAGATACGCAGTATTTT. Its protein product is CASSRTRFADTQYF.

This clone was picked up a small number of times. CDR3 sequence: CASNRGREVYNEQFF. The CDR3 DNA reads as TGTGCCAGCAACAGGGGGAGGGAGGTTTACAATGAGCAGTTCTTC. The chain combines TRBV21-1 with TRBJ2-1; TRBD1 was called by the table and not checked on the DNA. TRBV21-1 corresponds to a pseudogene. This CDR3 contains 15 residues.

This clone has more than one count but fewer than ten. This chain connects TRBV7-9 to TRBJ2-3; TRBD2 matches at 12 bases. Looked up from germline, CDR1 is SEHNR and CDR2 is FQNEAQ (reference sequence). The CDR3 totals 15 residues. V lost 4 bases and J lost 3; bases outside the gene matches: 2. The CDR3 sequence: CASSYTSGRTDTQYF. The CDR3 bases are TGTGCCAGCAGCTACACTAGCGGGAGGACAGATACGCAGTATTTT.

DNA of the CDR3: TGTGCCAGCAGTGAACGGACAGGGCGGGATGAAGCTTTCTTT. Its translation is CASSERTGRDEAFF. The chain uses TRBV2 and TRBJ1-1; 8 positions match TRBD1. J was trimmed by 7 bases and V by 2 bases; bases with no gene match: 6. The CDR3 runs 14 residues. In germline, CDR1 is SNHLY, CDR2 FYNNEI.

V is TRBV14 and J is TRBJ2-1; D not resolved. The CDR3 contains 13 residues. V was shortened by 0 bases and J by 5 bases, with 5 bases between the two germline ends. Germline lookup yields CDR1 SGHDN and CDR2 FVKESK. The CDR3 region has the DNA TGTGCCAGCAGCCAAGATTATAACAATGAGCAGTTCTTC. As protein: CASSQDYNNEQFF. The full variable domain, completed using reference TRBV14 and TRBJ2-1, is EAGVTQFPSHSVIEKGQTVTLRCDPISGHDNLYWYRRVMGKEIKFLLHFVKESKQDESGMPNNRFLAERTGGTYSTLKVQPAELEDSGVYFCASSQDYNNEQFFGPGTRLTVL.

This clone was seen a few times. The chain has TRBV7-6 and TRBJ2-3, with TRBD2 matching 10 bases. The CDR3 loop spans 17 amino acids. J gave up 4 bases and V 1 base, and 8 bases lay outside the gene matches. Germline loops: CDR1 SGHVS, CDR2 FNYEAQ. The CDR3 region has the DNA TGTGCCAGCAGCTTAGTCTCGGCTAGCGGGAGTGCAGATACGCAGTATTTT. Residues: CASSLVSASGSADTQYF. Using reference TRBV7-6 and TRBJ2-3 for the parts outside the CDR3, the full variable domain is GAGVSQSPRYKVTKRGQDVALRCDPISGHVSLYWYRQALGQGPEFLTYFNYEAQQDKSGLPNDRFSAERPEGSISTLTIQRTEQRDSAMYRCASSLVSASGSADTQYFGPGTRLTVL.

The chain has TRBV29-1 and TRBJ2-4; D is possibly TRBD1 (6 bases). The CDR3 has 15 residues. Trimming cost V 1 base and J 0 bases, with 10 bases left between them. Germline lookup yields CDR1 SQVTM and CDR2 ANQGSEA. The chain's CDR3 is CSVEVRGLAKNIQYF. The CDR3 DNA reads as TGCAGCGTTGAAGTCAGGGGTCTAGCCAAAAACATTCAGTACTTC.